This T cell receptor (beta chain) was sequenced for a study of early T cells in non-severe SARS-CoV-2 infection. The germline V gene encodes CDR1 DFQATT and CDR2 SNEGSKA (reference sequence). The CDR3 is made up of 14 amino acids. V was trimmed by 3 bases and J by 2 bases, leaving 11 bases between them. This clonotype was counted at least ten times. One entry per CDR3 protein results from TCRdb running MiXCR on the 5' RACE reads. The sample records 25,000 to 30,000 distinct CDR3 sequences, less than 4.5% being singletons. The sequenced material came from whole blood. The rearrangement uses TRBV20-1 and TRBJ1-3; D is ambiguous. The clonotype comes from an adult who was a healthcare worker with PCR-confirmed SARS-CoV-2 infection or an uninfected control (not recorded which). DNA of the CDR3: TGCAGTGCTAGTTCCAGGAGTACTGGAAACACCATATATTTT. Translation: CSASSRSTGNTIYF.